These 5 T cell receptor beta chains originate from one sample sequenced in a study of blood T cells in healthy people across ages. Sample-barcoded 5' priming and a J-beta primer mix drove a second PCR of roughly 6 to 12 cycles. TCRdb re-derived calls from the 5' RACE reads in MiXCR, one entry per CDR3 protein. The sample lists around 800,000 distinct CDR3 sequences, 20% to 30% occurring once. These data were also reused for a study on T cells of mothers and their children.

Input material: blood. Receptors originate from a boy younger than 18 in good health.

This clonotype was seen more than once but under ten times. This chain connects TRBV7-2 to TRBJ2-7, with TRBD1 as a possible D gene (5 bases). Trimming took off 5 bases at V and 7 bases at J, with 18 bases between the two ends. The CDR3 is made up of 14 amino acids. CDR1 is SGHTA and CDR2 is FQGNSA in the germline V gene. The chain's CDR3 is CASSKPGIIGEQYF. The DNA of the CDR3 is TGTGCCAGCAGCAAACCAGGGATAATTGGGGAGCAGTACTTC.

The chain combines TRBV20-1 with TRBJ2-3; 9 bases align to TRBD1. CDR1 is DFQATT, CDR2 SNEGSKA, per germline (reference sequence). The CDR3 contains 15 residues. The trim removed 6 bases at V and 1 base at J, leaving 8 bases unmatched. The CDR3: CSARTGVRGTDTQYF. The CDR3 DNA reads as TGCAGTGCGCGGACAGGGGTTAGGGGCACAGATACGCAGTATTTT.

This chain connects TRBV20-1 to TRBJ1-2; D gene ambiguous. Trimming removed 0 bases from V and 2 bases from J, with 13 bases in between. The CDR3 sequence is 15 residues long. Looked up from germline, CDR1 is DFQATT and CDR2 is SNEGSKA (reference sequence). The chain's CDR3 is CSARDREGPNYGYTF. CDR3 DNA: TGCAGTGCTAGAGATCGGGAGGGCCCAAACTATGGCTACACCTTC.

This clonotype occurred a few times. V gene TRBV7-6 combines with J gene TRBJ1-5, with D unclear. CDR1 and CDR2 (germline): SGHVS, FNYEAQ. V was shortened by 3 bases and J by 6 bases, with 9 bases between the two germline ends. The CDR3 is made up of 13 amino acids. The CDR3 sequence is CASSLGGFQPQHF. DNA for the CDR3: TGTGCCAGCAGCTTGGGAGGGTTTCAGCCCCAGCATTTT.

The V gene is TRBV7-2, the J gene TRBJ2-3; TRBD1 is a possible D gene (6 bases). This CDR3 region has 16 residues. Deletions cut 6 bases from V and 0 bases from J, with 16 bases between. Per the germline V gene, CDR1 is SGHTA and CDR2 is FQGNSA. DNA of the CDR3: TGTGCCAGCAGAATAGGGACACACATTAGCACAGATACGCAGTATTTT. Its protein product is CASRIGTHISTDTQYF. The complete variable domain, with remaining parts taken from reference TRBV7-2 and TRBJ2-3, reads GAGVSQSPSNKVTEKGKDVELRCDPISGHTALYWYRQSLGQGLEFLIYFQGNSAPDKSGLPSDRFSAERTGGSVSTLTIQRTQQEDSAVYLCASRIGTHISTDTQYFGPGTRLTVL.